This entry lists 25 T cell receptor beta chains sequenced from one sample in a study of patients and donors after allogeneic stem cell transplantation. TCRdb itself ran the RT-PCR reads through MiXCR, one entry per CDR3 protein. The data show about 76,000 distinct CDR3 sequences, 26% seen once. Sequencing was done on a sample of blood, either unsorted or a sorted T cell fraction (not recorded which). These receptors originate from a human donor who was either an allogeneic HSCT recipient or a stem cell or donor lymphocyte infusion donor (not recorded which). It is not recorded whose cells these are; they may come from a transplant donor.

This clonotype was seen a handful of times. The chain links TRBV10-3 to TRBJ1-5, with a tentative D call TRBD1 (6 bases). CDR3 length: 14 amino acids. The ends were cut back, 4 bases at V and 6 bases at J, with 13 bases in the middle. Germline-derived CDR1 and CDR2 are ENHRY and SYGVKD. The CDR3 reads CAISGTGNAQPQHF. In DNA form, the CDR3 reads TGTGCCATCAGTGGAACAGGGAATGCTCAGCCCCAGCATTTT.

This clonotype appeared a few times. V gene TRBV12-3 or TRBV12-4 combines with J gene TRBJ2-1; TRBD1 is a possible D gene (5 bases). The CDR3 extends over 14 amino acids. Between the trimmed V and J ends, which lost 2 bases and 5 bases, there was a span of 10 bases. The CDR3 DNA reads as TGTGCCAGCAGTTTAAGGCAGGGCCACAATGAGCAGTTCTTC. Protein sequence: CASSLRQGHNEQFF.

This chain uses TRBV7-6 with TRBJ2-5; 9 bases map to TRBD1. The germline V gene has CDR1 SGHVS and CDR2 FNYEAQ. This CDR3 comprises 17 residues. V dropped 2 bases and J dropped 5; count of bases not matched to a gene: 12. DNA of the CDR3: TGTGCCAGCAGCTTACGTCTCGGGACAGGGAGTACGGAGACCCAGTACTTC. It encodes CASSLRLGTGSTETQYF.

The chain uses TRBV4-1 and TRBJ1-6, with 8 nucleotides matching TRBD1. Germline lookup yields CDR1 MGHRA and CDR2 YSYEKL. The CDR3 has 17 amino acids. V shed 3 bases and J 8 bases; nucleotides not matched to a gene: 12. In nucleotides, the CDR3 is TGCGCCAGCAGCCAGGGACAGGCTATCTCCCTAGATTCACCCCTCCACTTT. Translation gives CASSQGQAISLDSPLHF.

Only a few counts were recorded for this clonotype. This chain connects TRBV10-3 to TRBJ2-5, with 8 nucleotides matching TRBD2. CDR1 and CDR2 from the germline V gene are ENHRY and SYGVKD. With 9 bases clipped from V and 4 bases from J, the junction kept 4 bases outside the gene matches. This CDR3 has 12 amino acids. The CDR3 region is CAIGTSGETQYF. DNA for the CDR3: TGTGCCATTGGGACTAGTGGAGAGACCCAGTACTTC.

This clonotype has just a few counts. The chain has TRBV7-3 and TRBJ2-3, with D possibly being TRBD2 (5 bases). V was trimmed by 5 bases and J by 1 base, leaving 13 bases between them. Germline-derived CDR1 and CDR2 are SGHTA and FQGTGA. The CDR3 has 15 residues. In DNA, the CDR3 is TGTGCCAGCAGCATCGGTTGGGGAGGCACAGATACGCAGTATTTT. Translating gives CASSIGWGGTDTQYF.

The V and J genes are TRBV20-1 and TRBJ1-4; D remains unclear. Trimming shortened V by 5 bases and J by 7 bases, and 17 bases separated the two germline ends. The CDR3 has 14 amino acids. Looked up from germline, CDR1 is DFQATT and CDR2 is SNEGSKA (reference sequence). The CDR3 DNA follows: TGCAGTGCTGCCTTGATCCTCTCGGGTGAAAAACTGTTTTTT. Its protein is CSAALILSGEKLFF.

This clonotype was seen a handful of times. This chain uses TRBV6-5 with TRBJ1-6, with D possibly TRBD1 on 5 matching bases. CDR1 is MNHEY, CDR2 SVGAGI, per germline. This CDR3 has 16 residues. V gave up 2 bases and J gave up 10 bases, with 18 bases separating them. DNA for the CDR3: TGTGCCAGCAGTTACCGGGGTTTAGGGGCGGGATCACCCCTCCACTTT. This gives the protein CASSYRGLGAGSPLHF.

The rearrangement uses TRBV6-2 or TRBV6-3 and TRBJ1-1; the match to TRBD1 covers 10 bases. There are 16 residues in the CDR3. CDR1 and CDR2 from the germline V gene are MNHEY and SVGEGT. V lost 2 bases and J lost 0; bases outside the gene matches: 3. The DNA for the CDR3 is TGTGCCAGCAGTTACCCGGGACAGGGGATGAACACTGAAGCTTTCTTT. It specifies CASSYPGQGMNTEAFF.

This clonotype appeared a few times. The chain is built from TRBV19 and TRBJ1-5; D remains unclear. V lost 3 bases and J 0 bases, leaving 12 bases between the germline ends. The CDR3 is 16 amino acids. Germline V gene lookup returns CDR1 LNHDA and CDR2 SQIVND (reference sequence). CDR3 residues: CASSIFGRYSNQPQHF. CDR3 nucleotide sequence: TGTGCCAGTAGTATTTTTGGGAGGTATAGCAATCAGCCCCAGCATTTT.

This clonotype was observed a handful of times. The rearrangement joins TRBV25-1 to TRBJ1-6; D uncertain. Germline values: CDR1 MGHDK, CDR2 SYGVNS. The CDR3 loop spans 12 amino acids. Trimming took 10 bases from V and 0 from J, leaving 4 bases between them. Here the CDR3 reads CATHSYNSPLHF. CDR3 sequence (DNA): TGTGCCACCCACTCCTATAATTCACCCCTCCACTTT.

The rearrangement joins TRBV7-3 to TRBJ2-2; D unresolved. CDR3 size: 13 residues. Germline V lookup: CDR1 SGHTA, CDR2 FQGTGA. V dropped 5 bases and J dropped 2 bases, with 6 bases sitting between them. CDR3 amino acids: CASSQRNTGELFF. The DNA for the CDR3 is TGTGCCAGCAGCCAACGTAACACCGGGGAGCTGTTTTTT.

The chain has TRBV7-3 and TRBJ2-2; maybe TRBD1 (6 bases). Germline CDR1 SGHTA, CDR2 FQGTGA. The V end lost 4 bases, the J end lost 4 bases, and 10 bases lay between the germline ends. CDR3 length equals 14 residues. The CDR3 nucleotides are TGTGCCAGCAGCTACGGACAGTTCACCGGGGAGCTGTTTTTT. Amino acids: CASSYGQFTGELFF.

This chain links TRBV28 with TRBJ2-7; 7 bases agree with TRBD2. The V and J ends lost 7 bases and 7 bases, in that order; junction bases with no gene match: 13. Germline lookup yields CDR1 MDHEN and CDR2 SYDVKM. The CDR3 runs 14 residues. In nucleotides, the CDR3 is TGTGCCAGCACCACCGGAGCGGGGACCTTGGAGCAGTACTTC. Its protein is CASTTGAGTLEQYF. The variable domain in full, completed from reference TRBV28 and TRBJ2-7, reads DVKVTQSSRYLVKRTGEKVFLECVQDMDHENMFWYRQDPGLGLRLIYFSYDVKMKEKGDIPEGYSVSREKKERFSLILESASTNQTSMYLCASTTGAGTLEQYFGPGTRLTVT.

This rearrangement joins TRBV25-1 to TRBJ1-1; D remains ambiguous. V gave up 4 bases and J gave up 1 base, with 7 bases separating them. The CDR3 is made up of 13 amino acids. The germline gives CDR1 MGHDK, CDR2 SYGVNS. DNA for the CDR3: TGTGCCAGCAGTGTGGACTCGAACACTGAAGCTTTCTTT. It yields the protein CASSVDSNTEAFF.

This clonotype appeared a few times. The V and J genes are TRBV29-1 and TRBJ2-1, with D unresolved. The germline gives CDR1 SQVTM, CDR2 ANQGSEA. Trimming took off 5 bases at V and 10 bases at J, with 9 bases between the two ends. This CDR3 contains 10 residues. CDR3 protein: CSVFRTEQFF. Here the CDR3 DNA reads TGCAGCGTTTTTCGTACGGAGCAGTTCTTC.

This clonotype occurred many times. This chain connects TRBV6-2 or TRBV6-3 to TRBJ2-7; no definite D call. Germline V lookup: CDR1 MNHEY, CDR2 SVGEGT. CDR3 length equals 15 residues. V was trimmed by 3 bases and J by 3 bases, leaving 15 bases between them. Written as DNA, the CDR3 is TGTGCCAGCAGTTATGGGCAGGCCTACGACTACGAGCAGTACTTC. Translation: CASSYGQAYDYEQYF.

The chain combines TRBV10-2 with TRBJ2-5; D remains unclear. Germline V CDR1 and CDR2: WSHSY, SAAADI. Trimming cost V 6 bases and J 1 base, with 9 bases left between them. The CDR3 spans 13 residues. CDR3 coding DNA: TGCGCCAGCAGGCCTCACATCCAAGAGACCCAGTACTTC. Protein sequence: CASRPHIQETQYF.

This clonotype was seen a handful of times. This CDR3 is CASSLVQAEETQYF. For the CDR3, the DNA is TGCGCCAGCAGCTTGGTACAGGCGGAAGAGACCCAGTACTTC. The V call is TRBV5-1, the J call TRBJ2-5, with D possibly TRBD1 on 5 matching bases. Trimming stripped 0 bases from V and 3 bases from J, with 9 bases between. The CDR3 totals 14 residues. Germline lookup yields CDR1 SGHRS and CDR2 YFSETQ.

This clonotype was detected a few times. V usage is TRBV5-1 and J usage is TRBJ1-4; no clear D gene. The CDR3 covers 14 residues. Germline loops: CDR1 SGHRS, CDR2 YFSETQ. Trimming took 4 bases from V and 4 from J, leaving 11 bases between them. The CDR3 DNA follows: TGCGCCAGCAGCCTCGGACCCAATAATGAAAAACTGTTTTTT. Translation gives CASSLGPNNEKLFF.

In this sample, this clonotype turned up a few times. V gene TRBV20-1 combines with J gene TRBJ2-1; no firm D call. V was pared by 5 bases and J by 7 bases, with 12 bases between. The CDR3 length is 12 residues. CDR1 and CDR2 (germline): DFQATT, SNEGSKA (reference sequence). The DNA for the CDR3 is TGCAGTGCTGAGGTAGTGGGGAATGAGCAGTTCTTC. Translating gives CSAEVVGNEQFF.

The CDR3, as DNA: TGTGCCACCAGCAGAGGTCTTGGACAGGGGAGCGACATTCAGTACTTC. Encoded protein: CATSRGLGQGSDIQYF. The V call is TRBV15, the J call TRBJ2-4; TRBD1 agrees at 9 bases. V shed 1 base, J shed 8 bases, and the junction held 9 bases outside the gene matches. CDR3 length: 16 amino acids. Germline V gene lookup returns CDR1 LNHNV and CDR2 YYDKDF (reference sequence).

V gene TRBV6-2 or TRBV6-3 combines with J gene TRBJ2-1; 7 nucleotides line up with TRBD2. V was clipped by 8 bases and J by 0 bases; unmatched bases: 4. From germline, CDR1 is MNHEY and CDR2 SVGEGT. This CDR3 spans 14 amino acids. The DNA of the CDR3 is TGTGCCAGCCAGGAGCGGGGCTCCTACAATGAGCAGTTCTTC. It codes for CASQERGSYNEQFF.

The gene calls are TRBV7-9 and TRBJ2-3, with D unresolved. Trimming removed 4 bases from V and 5 bases from J, with 10 bases in between. Germline V CDR1 and CDR2: SEHNR, FQNEAQ (reference sequence). This CDR3 comprises 13 residues. CDR3 in DNA: TGTGCCAGCAGCTCCTCTGGAGAAGATACGCAGTATTTT. Translation gives CASSSSGEDTQYF.

The chain joins TRBV7-8 to TRBJ1-5, with 9 bases aligning to TRBD1. J lost 0 bases, V lost 5 bases, and 14 bases had no gene match. The CDR3 is 19 residues long. Germline V gives CDR1 SGHVS, CDR2 FQNEAQ. The CDR3 sequence: CASSGPPGQGDYSNQPQHF. The CDR3 region has the DNA TGTGCCAGCAGCGGCCCACCGGGACAGGGAGATTATAGCAATCAGCCCCAGCATTTT.